Here is one T cell receptor (beta chain) with its context. These data come from a study of shared clonotypes between healthy human individuals. The CDR3 spans 16 residues. V lost 4 bases and J 3 bases, leaving 19 bases between the germline ends. Germline V gives CDR1 SGHVS, CDR2 FQNEAQ. Some clones are missing from TCRdb's copy, which holds only in-frame ones; the method was immunoSEQ multiplex PCR. Found here are 2 million to 2.5 million clones, roughly 95% of them singletons; the top ten hold less than 0.15%. The chain employs TRBV7-8 and TRBJ2-7; the D gene is possibly TRBD1 (6 bases). The TCR originated in a man between 18 and 35 years old in good health. The sequenced sample consisted of naive CD4+ T cells sorted from blood. Documented subset: CD45RA+ positively selected. CDR3 bases: TGTGCCAGCAGCTCCCGGGACATCTCCTTTATCTACGAGCAGTACTTC. This encodes CASSSRDISFIYEQYF.